The clone carrying this TCR beta chain was seen more than once but under ten times. Its antigen remains unknown. This sample was taken from a study of CD8 T cells in ankylosing spondylitis. Broader study findings: Significant enrichment of disease-linked clones was reportedly seen in matched ankylosing spondylitis synovial fluid.

Germline loops: CDR1 SGHRS, CDR2 YFSETQ. The V end lost 5 bases, the J end lost 5 bases, and 20 bases lay between the germline ends. The CDR3 consists of 15 residues. TCRdb reprocessed the 5' RACE reads with MiXCR, giving one entry per CDR3 protein. The table has about 340,000 distinct CDR3 sequences, more than 20% seen once. The TCR was taken from a male donor with ankylosing spondylitis or in good health (not recorded which). This chain links TRBV5-1 with TRBJ2-7; D possibly corresponds to TRBD1 (7 bases). The sequencing sample was made of blood, either unsorted or a sorted T cell fraction (not recorded which). CDR3 DNA sequence: TGCGCCAGCAGAAATGACAGGGACTCTGTCGACGAGCAGTACTTC. Protein: CASRNDRDSVDEQYF.